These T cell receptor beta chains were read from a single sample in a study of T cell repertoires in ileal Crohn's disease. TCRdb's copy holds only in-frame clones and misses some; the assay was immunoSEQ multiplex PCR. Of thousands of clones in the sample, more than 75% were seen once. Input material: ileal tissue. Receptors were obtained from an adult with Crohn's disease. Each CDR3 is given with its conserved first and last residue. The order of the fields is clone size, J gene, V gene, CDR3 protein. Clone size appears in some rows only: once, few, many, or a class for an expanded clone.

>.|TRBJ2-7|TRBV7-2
CASSPRSDRSEQYF
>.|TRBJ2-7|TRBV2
CARGSSGDYEQYF
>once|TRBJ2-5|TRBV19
CASSIVGASPKETQYF
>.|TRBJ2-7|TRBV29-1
CSVEIRGKLYEQYF
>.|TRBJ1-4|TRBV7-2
CASSFRGSEEKLFF
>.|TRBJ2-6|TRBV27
CASSIEAWSGANVLTF
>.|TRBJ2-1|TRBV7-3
CASSSGDWSYNEQFF
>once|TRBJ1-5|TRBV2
CASSEGHNSNQPQHF
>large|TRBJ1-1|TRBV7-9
CASSSMSLGTSLEAFF
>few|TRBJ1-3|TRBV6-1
CASSAPSGNTIYF
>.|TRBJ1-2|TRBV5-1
CASSFSTAYGYTF
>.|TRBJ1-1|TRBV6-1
CASSELREAFF
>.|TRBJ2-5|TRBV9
CASSVGGGGETQYF
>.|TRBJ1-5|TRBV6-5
CASSYDGGSPQHF
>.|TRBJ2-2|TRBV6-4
CASSASGSTGELFF
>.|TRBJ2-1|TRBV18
CASSPQPGRRTSYNEQFF
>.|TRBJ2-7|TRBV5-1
CASSLSPGQGAFEQYF
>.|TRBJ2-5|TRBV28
CASSFSGGTGRTKTQYF
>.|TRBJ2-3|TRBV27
CASSPIGQGAGDTQYF
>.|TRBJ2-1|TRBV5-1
CASSSAQGAMGNEQFF
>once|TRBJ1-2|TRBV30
CAWGAGTGRYGYTF
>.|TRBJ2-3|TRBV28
CASRSSGATDTQYF
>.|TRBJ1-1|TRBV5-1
CASSSGLNTEAFF
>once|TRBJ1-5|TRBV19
CASLAGPYSNQPQHF
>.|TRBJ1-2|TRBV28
CASSSSQGGSYGYTF
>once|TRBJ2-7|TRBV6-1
CASSEVAGGLYEQYF
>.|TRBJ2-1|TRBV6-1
CASSAGTGSYNEQFF
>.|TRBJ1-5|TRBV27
CASSLSGYNQPQHF
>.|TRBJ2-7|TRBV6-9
CASSESGGGVYEQYF
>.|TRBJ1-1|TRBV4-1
CASSLRALGREAFF
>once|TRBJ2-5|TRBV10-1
CASSEPDCLGQETQYF
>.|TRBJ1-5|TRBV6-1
CASTSQKGGNQPQHF
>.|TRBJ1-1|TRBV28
CASSLPVLAEAFF
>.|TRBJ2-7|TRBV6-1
CASSPGQGLNEQYF
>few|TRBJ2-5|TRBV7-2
CASSLSRETQYF
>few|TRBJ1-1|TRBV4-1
CASKDGQGDTEAFF
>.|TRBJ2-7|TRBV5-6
CASSLGLAGSEQYF
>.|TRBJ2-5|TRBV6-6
CARGQTRETQYF
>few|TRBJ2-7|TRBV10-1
CASSPDGGISYEQYF
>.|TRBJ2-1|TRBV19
CASSRKSGSYNEQFF
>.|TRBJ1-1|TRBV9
CASSPAGGTEAFF
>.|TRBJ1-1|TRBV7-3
CASSLTGTVTEAFF
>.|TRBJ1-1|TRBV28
CASSSSLTEAFF
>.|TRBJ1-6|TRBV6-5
CASLPEHRAASPLHF
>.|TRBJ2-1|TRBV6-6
CASRTGTGGVEQFF
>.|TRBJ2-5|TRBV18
CASSRPYRAGEETQYF
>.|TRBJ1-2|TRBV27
CASSSGYGYTF